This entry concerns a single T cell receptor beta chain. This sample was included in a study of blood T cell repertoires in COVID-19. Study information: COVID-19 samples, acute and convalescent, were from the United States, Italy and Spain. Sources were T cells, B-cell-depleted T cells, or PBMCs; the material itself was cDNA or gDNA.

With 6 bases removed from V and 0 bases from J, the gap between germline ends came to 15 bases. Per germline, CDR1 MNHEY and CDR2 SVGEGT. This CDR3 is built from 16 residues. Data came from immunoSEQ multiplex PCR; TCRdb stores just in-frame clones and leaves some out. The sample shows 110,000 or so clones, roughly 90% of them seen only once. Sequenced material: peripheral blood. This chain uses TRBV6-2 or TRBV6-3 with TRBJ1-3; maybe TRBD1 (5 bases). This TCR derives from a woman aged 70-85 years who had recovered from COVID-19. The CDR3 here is CASSVDTRLSGNTIYF. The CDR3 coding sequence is TGTGCCAGCAGCGTGGACACCCGTCTCTCTGGAAACACCATATATTTT.